This note documents a single T cell receptor beta chain sequence. Its specific antigen is unknown. The record has no base qualities; no much larger clone is one base away. V sheds 4 bases and J sheds 4 bases, leaving 17 bases between their ends. Reading the germline V gene gives CDR1 SQVTM and CDR2 ANQGSEA. Taken from cysteine to phenylalanine, the CDR3 has 14 residues. CDR3 DNA only is kept here, 42 bases in frame from base 1. Explained via the paper, the time point label denotes: baseline before oral tofacitinib. From alopecia areata patients, peripheral blood was collected along with lesional scalp punch biopsies. PBMCs were isolated by density centrifugation and stained for CD3, CD4 and CD8, and CD4+ and CD8+ T cells were sorted on a FACSAria. This sample was included in a study of CD8+ T cells in alopecia areata (dated by TCRdb to the late 2010s). Background on the whole study: The treated patients took part in an open-label pilot trial in which moderate-to-severe alopecia areata was treated with oral tofacitinib at 5 to 10 mg twice daily. Tofacitinib was given for 6 to 18 months, followed by 6 months of follow-up off drug to assess delayed response and recurrence. In both human patients and the C3H/HeJ mouse model, the study applied high-throughput TCRbeta sequencing to look at T cell clonal expansion in alopecia areata. On the human side, TCRbeta sequencing was run on scalp tissue and on sorted CD4+ and CD8+ peripheral blood T cells from healthy controls and from alopecia areata patients with either patchy or totalis/universalis disease. Biopsies were taken from tofacitinib-treated patients at baseline and again at 4 and 24 weeks into treatment, and several of those patients also had a later scalp biopsy. Scalp clonality was compared across normal scalp (n=4), patchy alopecia areata scalp (n=8), and alopecia totalis/universalis scalp (n=8). The RNA source kit depended on sample type: the PAXgene miRNA kit for fixed scalp, the miRNeasy kit for PBMCs, and the RNeasy kit for mouse skin. immunoSEQ multiplex PCR using 35 Vbeta forward primers and 13 Jbeta reverse primers was used to amplify TCRbeta CDR3 regions.

Overall study outcomes, separate from this receptor: Unlike mouse skin, where gammadelta T cells dominate, normal human skin contains resident alphabeta T cells that get sequenced too, which complicates analysis of the scalp TCR repertoire. Shared TCR sequences between patients were less evident than in mice, which may be partly attributable to HLA diversity in the patient population. Compared with normal scalp, lesional scalp, particularly in alopecia totalis/universalis, had higher clonality and more expanded CD8+ clones, which suggests antigenic drive.

Library method: the immunoSEQ multiplex PCR assay. RNA was extracted from all samples and reverse transcribed into cDNA, which served as template for TCR sequencing. First-strand cDNA was synthesized using SuperScript III with a 2:1 mix of oligo-dT and random hexamers. A synthetic immune receptor repertoire was used to gauge amplification bias, and whatever bias remained was removed computationally. Under the source paper's analysis protocol: Raw reads were preprocessed for error removal, and CDR3 was defined according to IMGT conventions as running from the conserved cysteine to phenylalanine. To get clonality, Shannon entropy was normalized by log2 of the number of productive unique TCRs and the result was subtracted from 1. CD4 or CD8 identity of scalp clones was inferred by cross-referencing scalp TCRbeta sequences with sorted blood CD4 and CD8 repertoires. TCRdb holds this immuneACCESS table with in-frame rearrangements only. Some clones are missing; in checked studies, unresolved V genes explain under half, and the rest has no known cause. The DNA gave D and trimming, while V, J and clone size come from that table. The table for this sample lists 200,000 to 250,000 clones; under 70% of them were counted only once. Together, the top ten hold more than 0.95% of the sample.

This receptor was obtained from a human donor with alopecia areata. The sequence is built from TRBV29-1 and TRBJ2-7; TRBD1 is a weak D gene call, 6 bases matching. The source material was CD4+ T cells sorted from blood, sampled at week 0. The DNA reads as follows: TGCAGCGTTGTAAGGTCGTGGCAGGGGTACGAGCAGTACTTC. Protein translation: CSVVRSWQGYEQYF.